This T cell receptor beta chain was documented in a study of T cell repertoires in cytomegalovirus infection. On the study more broadly: Indications of both CMV infection and matching HLA type were provided by public TCR beta signatures. Study-level results: Frequencies of public TCR beta families were cumulated, and this identified carriers of CMV plus the relevant HLA. In two of eight donors, the top clonotype was HLA-C-restricted CMV-specific.

In TCRdb, the reads were re-called with MiXCR into one record per CDR3 protein. The sample includes 630,000 or so distinct CDR3 sequences, approximately 24% of them seen just once. This clonotype was observed a handful of times. Its antigen is as yet unknown. Germline CDR1 reads MNHEY; CDR2 reads SMNVEV (reference sequence). This CDR3 is 16 amino acids long. V was pared by 4 bases and J by 7 bases, with 8 bases of the junction left unmatched. The receptor was derived from a human donor in good health (CMV status not recorded). Some clones in this sample may be carry-over from other donors' samples. Sequencing was performed on CD8+ T cells from PBMCs. The chain recombines TRBV27 with TRBJ2-1; TRBD2 matches at 12 bases. CDR3 coding DNA: TGTGCCAGCAGTTATCCCGGGCTAGCGGGGGGGAATGAGCAGTTCTTC. Translated: CASSYPGLAGGNEQFF.